The 32 T cell receptor beta chains reported below all come from one sample, sequenced in a study of shared clonotypes between healthy human individuals. Positively selected for CCR7, the CD45RO-negative cells used as naive CD8 cells excluded terminally differentiated effector memory CD45RA+ cells. Assay: immunoSEQ multiplex PCR; the TCRdb copy retains only in-frame clones and omits some. The table has around 600,000 clones, approximately 95% seen once. The sample consisted of naive CD8+ T cells sorted from blood. The source is a woman aged 25 to 39 in good health.

The CDR3 reads CASSFTGRSNQPQHF. CDR3 sequence (DNA): TGTGCCAGCAGTTTCACAGGCCGGAGCAATCAGCCCCAGCATTTT. The V call is TRBV28, the J call TRBJ1-5; D possibly corresponds to TRBD1 (5 bases). With 3 bases removed from V and 1 base from J, the gap between germline ends came to 10 bases. The CDR3 is 15 amino acids. Germline-derived CDR1 and CDR2 are MDHEN and SYDVKM.

This clone has only one observation. This chain joins TRBV29-1 and TRBJ2-1; TRBD1 is a possible D gene (5 bases). Germline CDR1 reads SQVTM; CDR2 reads ANQGSEA. The CDR3 is made up of 16 amino acids. The V gene lost 0 bases and the J gene lost 0 bases, with 12 bases spanning the gap. For the CDR3, the DNA is TGCAGCGTTGAAGATCTGGGGCTACTCTCCTACAATGAGCAGTTCTTC. Translated, it gives CSVEDLGLLSYNEQFF.

The V and J genes are TRBV7-9 and TRBJ2-3; 12 bases are shared with TRBD2. Germline CDR1 SEHNR, CDR2 FQNEAQ (reference sequence). After removal of 6 bases from V and 3 bases from J, the junction contained 7 bases not matched to a gene. This CDR3 has 16 residues. This CDR3 reads CASRSGLAGSTDTQYF. The CDR3 nucleotides are TGTGCCAGCAGAAGTGGACTAGCGGGAAGTACAGATACGCAGTATTTT.

This clone was picked up one time. Other DNA variants within this sample encode the same CDR3. This chain joins TRBV19 and TRBJ2-7; D assignment may be TRBD1 or TRBD2 (5 bases each). The CDR3 runs to 14 residues. Trimming took 3 bases from V and 2 from J, leaving 11 bases between them. Germline V lookup: CDR1 LNHDA, CDR2 SQIVND (reference sequence). DNA for the CDR3: TGTGCCAGTAGTATCGGGACCGCTCCCTACGAGCAGTACTTC. It translates to CASSIGTAPYEQYF.

The rearrangement links TRBV14 to TRBJ1-1; unclear D gene. V was cut by 4 bases and J by 3 bases, with 15 bases left in between. Germline CDR1 and CDR2: SGHDN and FVKESK. This CDR3 is built from 15 residues. The CDR3 DNA is TGTGCCAGCAGCCTATACGCGGGGAAATACACTGAAGCTTTCTTT. Protein: CASSLYAGKYTEAFF.

J is TRBJ2-5 and V is TRBV30; D is unresolved. TRBJ2-7 matches the DNA end more closely, so the J call is doubtful. The germline gives CDR1 GTSNPN, CDR2 SVGIG (reference sequence). The CDR3 extends over 13 amino acids. CDR3 region: CAWTEAPANEQYF. In DNA, the CDR3 is TGTGCCTGGACAGAAGCCCCGGCTAACGAGCAGTACTTC.

This chain joins TRBV19 and TRBJ1-3; D gene uncertain. Per germline, CDR1 LNHDA and CDR2 SQIVND (reference sequence). The CDR3 consists of 17 residues. The V gene lost 3 bases and the J gene lost 0 bases, with 15 bases spanning the gap. The CDR3 coding sequence is TGTGCCAGTAGTATCGGACCAGTGATCTTCTCTGGAAACACCATATATTTT. Amino acids: CASSIGPVIFSGNTIYF.

The genes are TRBV28 and TRBJ1-6; 8 nucleotides agree with TRBD1. This CDR3 spans 19 amino acids. Germline lookup yields CDR1 MDHEN and CDR2 SYDVKM. Trimming took 6 bases from V and 7 from J; bases not matched to a gene: 20. The CDR3 here is CASRLGVRQGTRRNSPLHF. CDR3 bases: TGTGCCAGCAGACTAGGGGTCCGACAGGGGACGCGAAGAAATTCACCCCTCCACTTT.

This clone occurred once. V usage is TRBV9 and J usage is TRBJ2-3; TRBD2 matches at 9 bases. Germline CDR1 and CDR2: SGDLS and YYNGEE. The CDR3 has 19 amino acids. V lost 1 base, J lost 6 bases, and 18 bases stayed unmatched. CDR3 amino acids: CASSVRQGLAGRVTDTQYF. The CDR3 region has the DNA TGTGCCAGCAGCGTAAGACAAGGCCTAGCGGGGAGGGTAACGGATACGCAGTATTTT.

This clone occurred once. The chain uses TRBV5-6 and TRBJ1-2; 9 bases agree with TRBD1. V was pared by 2 bases and J by 9 bases, with 11 bases of the junction left unmatched. This CDR3 region has 15 residues. Germline values: CDR1 SGHDT, CDR2 YYEEEE. The CDR3 nucleotides are TGTGCCAGCAGCTTCCCCCTGGACAGGGGTTGGAGCTACACCTTC. This translates into CASSFPLDRGWSYTF.

V usage is TRBV9 and J usage is TRBJ2-7; perhaps TRBD1 as D (6 bases). Trimming shortened V by 0 bases and J by 6 bases, and 10 bases separated the two germline ends. Germline V CDR1 and CDR2: SGDLS, YYNGEE. This CDR3 comprises 13 residues. The DNA of the CDR3 is TGTGCCAGCAGCGTAGACAGGGTGGGCGAGCAGTACTTC. Protein: CASSVDRVGEQYF.

The chain has TRBV5-4 and TRBJ1-1; the D gene is possibly TRBD1 (6 bases). The V gene lost 6 bases and the J gene lost 4 bases, with 13 bases spanning the gap. CDR1 and CDR2 (germline): SGHNT, YYREEE (reference sequence). The CDR3 is 13 residues long. As DNA, the CDR3 is TGTGCCAGCAACCCAAGGGGGGGCACTGAAGCTTTCTTT. This translates into CASNPRGGTEAFF.

The CDR3 loop reads CASSFSLGGKNEQYF. CDR3 bases: TGTGCCAGCAGTTTTTCCTTAGGCGGGAAGAACGAGCAGTACTTC. The chain carries TRBV27 and TRBJ2-7; weak D call: TRBD2 (6 bases). The CDR3 runs 15 residues. Trimming pared 3 bases from V and 5 bases from J, leaving 17 bases between. Germline CDR1 MNHEY, CDR2 SMNVEV (reference sequence).

The chain is built from TRBV6-6 and TRBJ2-1; 13 nucleotides match TRBD2. Germline CDR1 and CDR2: MNHNY and SVGAGI (reference sequence). CDR3 length: 14 residues. The ends lost 6 bases at V and 9 bases at J; junction bases unmatched: 5. The CDR3 loop is CASRPGTSGIEQFF. In DNA form, the CDR3 reads TGTGCCAGCAGACCCGGGACTAGCGGGATTGAGCAGTTCTTC.

The J gene is TRBJ2-1, the V gene TRBV9, with 11 bases matching TRBD2. CDR3 length equals 15 residues. The V segment lost 8 bases and the J segment 9 bases; nucleotides outside the gene matches: 13. Germline values: CDR1 SGDLS, CDR2 YYNGEE. The CDR3 is CASSIAGGPQVEQFF. CDR3 nucleotides: TGTGCCAGTAGTATAGCGGGAGGGCCTCAGGTTGAGCAGTTCTTC.

The chain has TRBV7-9 and TRBJ2-7, with D tentatively TRBD2 (6 bases). V lost 1 base and J 6 bases, leaving 16 bases between the germline ends. The CDR3 runs 15 residues. CDR1 and CDR2 (germline): SEHNR, FQNEAQ (reference sequence). CDR3 nucleotides: TGTGCCAGCAGCTTAGTCCGGAACGCCGGGGGCGAGCAGTACTTC. Translation: CASSLVRNAGGEQYF.

This clone occurred once. The V gene is TRBV7-9, the J gene TRBJ2-1; possibly TRBD2 for D (6 bases). CDR3 length: 15 amino acids. V was cut by 5 bases and J by 3 bases, with 14 bases left in between. Germline V gives CDR1 SEHNR, CDR2 FQNEAQ (reference sequence). The CDR3, as DNA: TGTGCCAGCAGCCCCTACCTGACTAGCTACAATGAGCAGTTCTTC. Protein product: CASSPYLTSYNEQFF.

The CDR3 region is CASTARDGGNEQFF. The CDR3 DNA follows: TGTGCCAGCACCGCAAGGGATGGGGGAAATGAGCAGTTCTTC. The chain links TRBV5-4 to TRBJ2-1, with D perhaps given as TRBD1 or TRBD2 (5 bases each). Trimming removed 6 bases at V and 7 bases at J, with 17 bases between. CDR3 length equals 14 residues. CDR1 and CDR2 (germline): SGHNT, YYREEE (reference sequence).

The chain employs TRBV9 and TRBJ2-5; D uncertain. Germline V gene data show CDR1 as SGDLS and CDR2 as YYNGEE. V lost 3 bases and J lost 5, with 17 bases in between. This CDR3 region has 15 residues. The CDR3: CASSAARSMEETQYF. The CDR3 DNA follows: TGTGCCAGCAGCGCGGCCCGCTCGATGGAGGAGACCCAGTACTTC.

The chain joins TRBV13 to TRBJ1-1; no clear D gene. CDR1 is PRHDT and CDR2 is FYEKMQ in the germline V gene (reference sequence). CDR3 length: 12 residues. V lost 4 bases and J 4 bases, leaving 7 bases between the germline ends. The CDR3 loop is CASSSFPTEAFF. The CDR3 DNA is TGTGCCAGCAGCTCCTTCCCCACTGAAGCTTTCTTT.

A single count supports this clone. This sequence joins TRBV11-1 and TRBJ2-4; perhaps TRBD1 as D (6 bases). V shed 1 base and J shed 7 bases, with 17 bases lying between them. CDR3 length equals 16 residues. Germline V gene data show CDR1 as SGHAT and CDR2 as FQDESV (reference sequence). CDR3 sequence: CASSLDGTPSGNIQYF. CDR3 DNA: TGTGCCAGCAGCTTAGACGGGACACCCAGTGGTAACATTCAGTACTTC.

The chain carries TRBV27 and TRBJ2-7; D remains ambiguous. Germline loops: CDR1 MNHEY, CDR2 SMNVEV (reference sequence). The CDR3 length is 14 residues. The V gene lost 2 bases and the J gene lost 2 bases, with 10 bases spanning the gap. Here the CDR3 reads CASSLVGETYEQYF. The DNA for the CDR3 is TGTGCCAGCAGTTTAGTTGGGGAAACCTACGAGCAGTACTTC.

This chain connects TRBV27 to TRBJ2-7, with D perhaps being TRBD1 or TRBD2 (5 bases each). Between the trimmed V and J ends, which lost 3 bases and 0 bases, there was a span of 12 bases. In germline, CDR1 is MNHEY, CDR2 SMNVEV (reference sequence). This CDR3 has 15 amino acids. CDR3 nucleotides: TGTGCCAGCAGTTTGGGGGTAGGGCCCTCCTACGAGCAGTACTTC. This encodes CASSLGVGPSYEQYF.

The sample holds one count of this clone. This chain uses TRBV30 with TRBJ2-7, with D perhaps matching TRBD2 (5 bases). V was shortened by 0 bases and J by 3 bases, with 12 bases between the two germline ends. Germline CDR1 GTSNPN, CDR2 SVGIG (reference sequence). The CDR3 is 14 amino acids. The chain's CDR3 is CAWSVLLRGYEQYF. Written as DNA, the CDR3 is TGTGCCTGGAGTGTACTACTACGGGGCTACGAGCAGTACTTC.

V usage is TRBV5-1 and J usage is TRBJ2-7; possible D gene TRBD2, 5 bases. The V gene lost 3 bases and the J gene lost 5 bases, with 12 bases spanning the gap. There are 13 residues in the CDR3. Per germline, CDR1 SGHRS and CDR2 YFSETQ. This CDR3 is CASSYTSSDEQYF. The CDR3 DNA is TGCGCCAGCAGCTATACTAGTTCTGACGAGCAGTACTTC.

The rearrangement uses TRBV7-9 and TRBJ2-2; unclear D gene. Germline V gene sequence: CDR1 SEHNR, CDR2 FQNEAQ (reference sequence). V was shortened by 1 base and J by 0 bases, with 9 bases between the two germline ends. The CDR3 contains 16 residues. CDR3 loop: CASSLGRYANTGELFF. CDR3 sequence (DNA): TGTGCCAGCAGCTTAGGCAGGTACGCGAACACCGGGGAGCTGTTTTTT. Drawing the rest from reference TRBV7-9 and TRBJ2-2, the complete variable domain is DTGVSQNPRHKITKRGQNVTFRCDPISEHNRLYWYRQTLGQGPEFLTYFQNEAQLEKSRLLSDRFSAERPKGSFSTLEIQRTEQGDSAMYLCASSLGRYANTGELFFGEGSRLTVL.

The chain employs TRBV7-9 and TRBJ2-3, with D possibly being TRBD2 (6 bases). The germline V gene encodes CDR1 SEHNR and CDR2 FQNEAQ (reference sequence). CDR3 length equals 16 residues. Trimming removed 1 base at V and 2 bases at J, with 13 bases between. In DNA form, the CDR3 reads TGTGCCAGCAGCTTAGGAGGCGGGGAGTCCACAGATACGCAGTATTTT. Its translation is CASSLGGGESTDTQYF.

A remark on this clone: This CDR3 is also generated by other DNA sequences in the sample. The rearrangement joins TRBV27 to TRBJ1-4; 9 bases match TRBD1. The V and J ends lost 5 bases and 6 bases, in that order; junction bases with no gene match: 4. This CDR3 region has 14 residues. From germline, CDR1 is MNHEY and CDR2 SMNVEV (reference sequence). CDR3 residues: CASSPGQGYEKLFF. The CDR3 region has the DNA TGTGCCAGCAGTCCAGGACAGGGGTATGAAAAACTGTTTTTT.

This chain links TRBV19 with TRBJ2-7; no reliable D call. This CDR3 has 13 residues. V shed 2 bases and J shed 1 base, with 6 bases lying between them. Germline loops: CDR1 LNHDA, CDR2 SQIVND (reference sequence). The CDR3 coding sequence is TGTGCCAGTAGTATATATGAGTCCTACGAGCAGTACTTC. Translated: CASSIYESYEQYF. Variable domain in full (rest from reference TRBV19 and TRBJ2-7): DGGITQSPKYLFRKEGQNVTLSCEQNLNHDAMYWYRQDPGQGLRLIYYSQIVNDFQKGDIAEGYSVSREKKESFPLTVTSAQKNPTAFYLCASSIYESYEQYFGPGTRLTVT.

V is TRBV27 and J is TRBJ2-7; the D gene could be TRBD1 or TRBD2 (5 bases each). The CDR3 has 13 residues. The V gene lost 6 bases and the J gene lost 3 bases, with 12 bases spanning the gap. The germline V gene encodes CDR1 MNHEY and CDR2 SMNVEV (reference sequence). The CDR3 is CASRPGAFYEQYF. DNA of the CDR3: TGTGCCAGCAGACCCGGGGCATTCTACGAGCAGTACTTC.

The chain is built from TRBV9 and TRBJ1-1; 8 bases are shared with TRBD1. Looked up from germline, CDR1 is SGDLS and CDR2 is YYNGEE. V gave up 4 bases and J gave up 4 bases; unmatched junction bases: 9. The CDR3 totals 15 residues. The DNA of the CDR3 is TGTGCCAGCAGCCCACGGACAGGGAGTAGCACTGAAGCTTTCTTT. As protein: CASSPRTGSSTEAFF.

This clone came up once. J is TRBJ2-3 and V is TRBV21-1; TRBD1, the D gene given by the table, was not confirmed from the DNA. TRBV21-1 corresponds to a pseudogene. The CDR3 is 12 amino acids. The CDR3 region has the DNA TGTGCCAGCAGCAAACAGGCAGATACGCAGTATTTT. It is translated as CASSKQADTQYF.